This T cell receptor beta chain was recovered during a study of response to subunit inactivated influenza vaccine (dated by TCRdb to 2016 to 2019). Background on the whole study: Deep quantitative T cell receptor repertoire profiling was used in the study to track responses to a trivalent subunit inactivated influenza vaccine. Study-wide conclusions, independent of this receptor: According to the authors, only a limited number of new T cells may be recruited by each seasonal influenza vaccination.

The receptor library was made with RT-PCR. The sequencer listed for this sample is Illumina HiSeq 2500. The public reads were reanalyzed by TCRdb: fastp trimming at Q25, MiXCR alignment, in-frame beta chains only. Every distinct CDR3 protein forms one entry, paired with its most common genes and DNA. For this sample the table gives 860,000 or so distinct CDR3 sequences, of which over 20% were detected only once. Of the sample, roughly 10% falls within the top ten clones. CDR1 KGHSH and CDR2 LQKENI are derived from the germline V gene. V loses 5 bases, J loses 0 bases, and the germline ends lie 6 bases apart. From the cysteine through the phenylalanine, the CDR3 covers 13 amino acids. CDR3 DNA only is kept here, 39 bases in frame from base 1. On this clonotype: No antigen is known for it. No base qualities exist here, and no much larger clone lies one base off it.

In this chain, TRBV18 is recombined with TRBJ2-3, with the D gene uncertain. This TCR derives from a man aged 50-60 years who received an inactivated influenza vaccine. Donor details come from another sample of the same person, matched by shared clones. This specimen was PBMCs from blood, taken roughly 5 days after vaccination. The DNA sequence is TGTGCCAGCTCAAAGGACAGCACAGATACGCAGTATTTT. It codes for CASSKDSTDTQYF.